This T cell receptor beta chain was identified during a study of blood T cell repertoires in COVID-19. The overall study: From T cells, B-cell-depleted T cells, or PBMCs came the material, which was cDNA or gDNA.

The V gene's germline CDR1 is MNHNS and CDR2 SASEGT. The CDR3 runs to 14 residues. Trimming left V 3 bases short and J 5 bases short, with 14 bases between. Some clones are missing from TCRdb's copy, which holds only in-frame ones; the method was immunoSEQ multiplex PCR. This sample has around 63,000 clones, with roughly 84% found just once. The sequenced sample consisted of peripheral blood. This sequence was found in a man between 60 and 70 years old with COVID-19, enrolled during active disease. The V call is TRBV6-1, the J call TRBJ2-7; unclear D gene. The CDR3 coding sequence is TGTGCCAGCAGTGACCGACCAAGAGAGGACGAGCAGTACTTC. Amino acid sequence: CASSDRPREDEQYF.